This T cell receptor (beta chain) emerged from a study of cytomegalovirus exposure and HLA in healthy donors. Germline V CDR1 and CDR2: SGDLS, YYNGEE. Trimming removed 5 bases from V and 0 bases from J, with 15 bases in between. There are 16 residues in the CDR3. This PCR relied on a set of 60 Vbeta primers and 13 Jbeta primers. Repertoires were generated with immunoSEQ multiplex PCR, while TCRdb's copy carries only in-frame clones and drops some. The data contain about 160,000 clones, around 83% of them singletons. This TCR derives from a man aged 50-60 years in good health and CMV-seropositive. Sequenced input: PBMCs. The rearrangement uses TRBV9 and TRBJ2-1; tentatively, D is TRBD1 (5 bases). CDR3 DNA sequence: TGTGCCAGCAGTTTGAATAGGGGAAGCTCCTACAATGAGCAGTTCTTC. Translating gives CASSLNRGSSYNEQFF.